Listed below are T cell receptor beta chains from one sample, sequenced in a study of response to subunit inactivated influenza vaccine. Each CDR3 protein gets one entry after TCRdb re-called the RT-PCR reads with MiXCR. The repertoire holds some 500,000 distinct CDR3 sequences, with 25% as singletons. The sample was CD4+ T cells sorted from PBMCs, taken 4 to 6 days after vaccination. These receptor sequences come from a man between 50 and 59 years old who received an inactivated influenza vaccine. The CDR3 runs from the conserved cysteine through the conserved F or W. The order of the fields is V gene, J gene, D gene, CDR3 protein. The D gene is left open where the match is weak.

TRBV19	TRBJ2-1	-	CASSSQLGSYNEQFF
TRBV12-3/TRBV12-4	TRBJ2-1	TRBD2	CASSSLRLARDEQFF
TRBV14	TRBJ2-1	TRBD1	CASSLRTGWDEQFF
TRBV7-2	TRBJ1-5	-	CASSLGRGGQPQHF
TRBV5-1	TRBJ2-1	-	CASSGGLTYNEQFF
TRBV7-8	TRBJ2-2	TRBD2	CASSFPGLAGNTGELFF
TRBV20-1	TRBJ2-5	-	CSASRGTETQYF
TRBV29-1	TRBJ2-7	TRBD1	CSVVQGPYEQYF
TRBV25-1	TRBJ2-2	-	CASSEYNRNTGELFF
TRBV10-3	TRBJ2-7	-	CAISGRDKGYEQYF
TRBV27	TRBJ2-1	TRBD1	CASKMGDREYAEQFF
TRBV5-1	TRBJ2-2	-	CASSSRQDTGELFF
TRBV20-1	TRBJ2-5	-	CSARDTTF
TRBV6-2/TRBV6-3	TRBJ2-7	TRBD2	CASSYGTSETYEQYF